Listed below are T cell receptor beta chains from one sample, sequenced in a study of Ad26.COV2.S vaccination and SARS-CoV-2 variants. The data were produced by immunoSEQ multiplex PCR, yet TCRdb's version contains in-frame clones alone and is incomplete. Among approximately 450,000 clones listed, roughly 90% were seen once. Sequencing was performed on peripheral blood, taken in a trial of Ad26.COV2.S vaccine versus placebo. These receptors were obtained from a person between 18 and 65 years old who received the Ad26.COV2.S COVID-19 vaccine or a placebo. Both conserved end residues are part of each CDR3. A D gene is named only where the DNA matches it firmly. Clone size is shown for a subset of rows, as once, few, many or a class of expanded clone.

d_call | clone_size | j_call | v_call | cdr3_nt | cdr3_aa
TRBD2 | . | TRBJ2-3 | TRBV10-3 | TGTGCCATCAAAGAGGGAGGGAATACGCAGTATTTT | CAIKEGGNTQYF
. | . | TRBJ1-5 | TRBV19 | TGTGCCAGTAATCGGCCGTATAGCAATCAGCCCCAGCATTTT | CASNRPYSNQPQHF
. | . | TRBJ2-2 | TRBV4-2 | TGTGCCAGCAGTCGGGACGTGAACACCGGGGAGCTGTTTTTT | CASSRDVNTGELFF
. | . | TRBJ2-3 | TRBV24-1 | TGTGCCACCATGGATAGCACAGATACGCAGTATTTT | CATMDSTDTQYF
. | . | TRBJ2-7 | TRBV7-8 | TGTGCCAGCAGTTCTGAGGGGGTGGCGTCCTACGAGCAGTACTTC | CASSSEGVASYEQYF
TRBD2 | once | TRBJ2-1 | TRBV7-8 | TGTGCCAGCAGCTTAAGCGGGGATTACAATGAGCAGTTCTTC | CASSLSGDYNEQFF
. | . | TRBJ2-5 | TRBV13 | TGTGCCAGCAGCGCTAGACAGCAAGAGACCCAGTACTTC | CASSARQQETQYF
. | . | TRBJ1-4 | TRBV7-2 | TGTGCCAGCAGCGTCCCACGGGGTTCCCAAAATGAAAAACTGTTTTTT | CASSVPRGSQNEKLFF
. | . | TRBJ2-4 | TRBV24-1 | TGTGCCACCAGTGAGGGCCGGGACGGCGCCATAGCCAAAAACATTCAGTACTTC | CATSEGRDGAIAKNIQYF
. | . | TRBJ2-1 | TRBV28 | TGTGCCAGCAGGCTTACAACCAATGAGCAGTTCTTC | CASRLTTNEQFF
TRBD2 | . | TRBJ2-2 | TRBV28 | TGTGCCAGCAGTTTCGCCAGCGGGAGGGGGACCGGGGAGCTGTTTTTT | CASSFASGRGTGELFF
. | . | TRBJ1-1 | TRBV3-1/TRBV3-2 | TGTGCCAGCAGCCATCCCCGGGACACGGAGAGCACTGAAGCTTTCTTT | CASSHPRDTESTEAFF
. | . | TRBJ2-3 | TRBV5-4 | TGTGCCAGCAGCTTGGGGGCAGGGAGCACAGATACGCAGTATTTT | CASSLGAGSTDTQYF
. | . | TRBJ2-1 | TRBV19 | TGTGCCAGTAGTATAAGGTGGCAGCACAATGAGCAGTTCTTC | CASSIRWQHNEQFF
. | few | TRBJ2-7 | TRBV6-5 | TGTGCCAGCAGTAAGGACGGCTACGAGCAGTACTTC | CASSKDGYEQYF
. | . | TRBJ2-6 | TRBV6-5 | TGTGCCACCCCTAGGGGGTCTGGGGCCAACGTCCTGACTTTC | CATPRGSGANVLTF
. | . | TRBJ1-1 | TRBV5-1 | TGCGCCAGCAGCTTCAACGGGGGATACACTGAAGCTTTCTTT | CASSFNGGYTEAFF
. | . | TRBJ1-3 | TRBV10-1 | TGCGCCAGCAGTGAGGACGGCTCTGGAAACACCATATATTTT | CASSEDGSGNTIYF
. | . | TRBJ1-5 | TRBV11-2 | TGTGCCAGCAGCTTAGACAGTCTGGGGGACGCGGATCAGCCCCAGCATTTT | CASSLDSLGDADQPQHF
. | . | TRBJ1-1 | TRBV20-1 | TGCAGTGACAATGTCGGTGAAGCTTTCTTT | CSDNVGEAFF
. | . | TRBJ2-1 | TRBV5-5 | TGTGCCAGCAGCTTAGACACGGATGAGTACAATGAGCAGTTCTTC | CASSLDTDEYNEQFF
TRBD1 | . | TRBJ2-7 | TRBV6-5 | TGTGCCAGCAGACTCCGGGACAGGGGGTCTGATGAGCAGTACTTC | CASRLRDRGSDEQYF
. | . | TRBJ2-2 | TRBV9 | TGTGCCAGCAGCGTAGCGGGGGTGGGGACTGGAAACACCGGGGAGCTGTTTTTT | CASSVAGVGTGNTGELFF
TRBD1 | . | TRBJ1-1 | TRBV6-5 | TGTGCCAGCAGTAAGACAGGGACTGAAGCTTTCTTT | CASSKTGTEAFF
TRBD2 | . | TRBJ2-1 | TRBV9 | TGTGCCAGCAGCGATCCACTAGCGGGAGAAGAAAATGAGCAGTTCTTC | CASSDPLAGEENEQFF
. | . | TRBJ1-3 | TRBV27 | TGTGCCAGCAGGGGTGACAGCCCTTGGCAGGCCAACTCTGGAAACACCATATATTTT | CASRGDSPWQANSGNTIYF
. | once | TRBJ2-7 | TRBV28 | TGTGCCAGCAGTCTCCTCCTCTACGAGCAGTACTTC | CASSLLLYEQYF
TRBD1 | . | TRBJ1-5 | TRBV27 | TGTGCCAGCAGTTCCCTGGGCGACAGGGAGCAGCCCCAGCATTTT | CASSSLGDREQPQHF
TRBD2 | . | TRBJ2-7 | TRBV4-3 | TGCGCCAGCAGCCTCGGACTAGCAGAAACCTACGAGCAGTACTTC | CASSLGLAETYEQYF
. | . | TRBJ2-1 | TRBV19 | TGTGCCAGTAGTTCCCCGGGATACAATGAGCAGTTCTTC | CASSSPGYNEQFF
. | . | TRBJ2-3 | TRBV9 | TGTGCCAGCAGCGTATCACTCCCAGATACGCAGTATTTT | CASSVSLPDTQYF
. | . | TRBJ2-2 | TRBV12-3/TRBV12-4 | TGTGCCAGCCCATGGAAGAACACCGGGGAGCTGTTTTTT | CASPWKNTGELFF
. | . | TRBJ1-1 | TRBV11-2 | TGTGCCAGCAGCCCGCGACCAGGGGAGGCTGAAGCTTTCTTT | CASSPRPGEAEAFF
. | . | TRBJ1-2 | TRBV12-3/TRBV12-4 | TGTGCCAGCAGTCCTCCGGGGAGAGGCGGCTACACCTTC | CASSPPGRGGYTF
. | . | TRBJ1-1 | TRBV7-8 | TGTGCCAGCAGCTTAGCGCTGGCGTTTCAAGCTTTCTTT | CASSLALAFQAFF
. | . | TRBJ2-7 | TRBV18 | TGTGCCAGCTCACCGAACCGGGACGTGGCCTACGAGCAGTACTTC | CASSPNRDVAYEQYF
TRBD1 | . | TRBJ2-1 | TRBV7-2 | TGTGCCAGCAGCCAACGGGACAGAGGATACAATGAGCAGTTCTTC | CASSQRDRGYNEQFF
. | many | TRBJ1-1 | TRBV28 | TGTGCCAGCAGTTTATCGGACGTAAACACTGAAGCTTTCTTT | CASSLSDVNTEAFF
. | . | TRBJ2-5 | TRBV20-1 | TGCAGTGCCAGCAGGCGAGAGACCCAGTACTTC | CSASRRETQYF
TRBD2 | . | TRBJ2-7 | TRBV28 | TGTGCCAGCAGTTCTAGCGGGGGGTTCTCCTACGAGCAGTACTTC | CASSSSGGFSYEQYF
TRBD2 | . | TRBJ2-1 | TRBV5-4 | TGTGCCAGCAGCCACCGACTAGCGGGAGCAGAGAATGAGCAGTTCTTC | CASSHRLAGAENEQFF
. | . | TRBJ2-7 | TRBV6-2/TRBV6-3 | TGTGCCAGCAGCCAGGCCCTACCACCCCACGAGCAGTACTTC | CASSQALPPHEQYF
. | . | TRBJ2-2 | TRBV9 | TGTGCCAGCAGCGAAGGCGGCGGGGAGCTGTTTTTT | CASSEGGGELFF
. | . | TRBJ1-1 | TRBV5-4 | TGTGCCAGCAGCCGGGGGGACACTGAAGCTTTCTTT | CASSRGDTEAFF
. | once | TRBJ1-1 | TRBV9 | TGTGCCAGCAGCGTAGTGATCTCCAGCCCGCTTCCTCCTGAAGCTTTCTTT | CASSVVISSPLPPEAFF